A single sample is the source of the 3 T cell receptor beta chains below, sequenced in a study of cytomegalovirus exposure and HLA in healthy donors (dated 2017 in TCRdb). Library preparation employed the immunoSEQ multiplex PCR assay. The multiplex PCR relied on a mix of 60 forward primers for TCR Vbeta segments and 13 reverse primers for TCR Jbeta segments. Entries here come from immuneACCESS through TCRdb and include only in-frame sequences with V and J called. Some clones fail to appear in such tables; in the studies checked, an unresolved V gene covers under half of the shortfall, and the cause of the remainder is unknown. The sample records 170,000 or so clones, around 83% of which are singletons. The ten largest clones add up to 1.5% to 2% of the sample. The sample taken for sequencing was PBMCs. Source of these receptors: a man in his fifties or sixties in good health and CMV-seronegative.

The chain employs TRBV7-3 and TRBJ2-2; 8 nucleotides match TRBD1. Germline V lookup: CDR1 SGHTA, CDR2 FQGTGA. V lost 5 bases, J lost 5 bases, and 4 bases stayed unmatched. This CDR3 region has 14 residues. The CDR3 protein is CASSAGTGTGELFF. As DNA, the CDR3 is TGTGCCAGCAGCGCCGGGACAGGAACCGGGGAGCTGTTTTTT.

CDR3 loop: CAWSRIRGELAGGRRYEQYF. In DNA, the CDR3 is TGTGCCTGGAGTCGGATTAGGGGGGAACTAGCGGGAGGCCGACGCTACGAGCAGTACTTC. The chain links TRBV30 to TRBJ2-7; 12 bases match TRBD2. The length of the CDR3 is 20 residues. V shed 2 bases and J 3 bases; nucleotides not matched to a gene: 20. Looked up from germline, CDR1 is GTSNPN and CDR2 is SVGIG (reference sequence).

The CDR3 here is CASRGGTGSTDTQYF. The CDR3 coding sequence is TGCGCCAGCAGGGGGGGGACGGGGAGCACAGATACGCAGTATTTT. The chain combines TRBV5-1 with TRBJ2-3; 7 bases are a match to TRBD2. Germline CDR1 and CDR2: SGHRS and YFSETQ. The CDR3 has 15 residues. V trimming: 5 bases; J trimming: 0 bases; junction bases outside the gene matches: 6.